The 18 T cell receptor beta chains below were found in one sample sequenced in a study of blood T cell repertoires in COVID-19 (dated by TCRdb to 2018 to 2020). The protocol used for the library was the immunoSEQ multiplex PCR assay. Not all clones reach the TCRdb copy of this immuneACCESS table, which keeps in-frame sequences only. Checked studies attribute under half of the gap to unresolved V genes and leave the rest unexplained. The sample table lists approximately 75,000 clones, roughly 80% of them with a count of one. In total, the top ten clones hold almost 10% of the sample. The sample comprised peripheral blood. The receptors come from an elderly woman with acute or convalescent COVID-19.

The V and J genes are TRBV5-1 and TRBJ2-1; tentatively, D is TRBD1 (5 bases). The CDR3 length is 13 residues. V was cut by 7 bases and J by 8 bases, with 16 bases left in between. Germline CDR1 and CDR2: SGHRS and YFSETQ. The CDR3 DNA follows: TGCGCCAGCTTGCCCCTTCAGGGATATGAGCAGTTCTTC. As protein: CASLPLQGYEQFF.

V is TRBV18 and J is TRBJ2-3; 13 nucleotides agree with TRBD2. This CDR3 comprises 16 residues. From germline, CDR1 is KGHSH and CDR2 LQKENI. The V gene end was trimmed by 5 bases and the J gene end by 2 bases; junction bases not matched to a gene: 4. CDR3 bases: TGTGCCAGCTCAGCCGGGACTAGCGGGGACACAGATACGCAGTATTTT. Its translation is CASSAGTSGDTDTQYF.

This chain joins TRBV5-1 and TRBJ2-7; D is possibly TRBD1 (5 bases). Germline-derived CDR1 and CDR2 are SGHRS and YFSETQ. V lost 0 bases and J 5 bases, leaving 9 bases between the germline ends. This CDR3 contains 13 residues. The CDR3 here is CASSLGRVNEQYF. The DNA of the CDR3 is TGCGCCAGCAGCTTGGGCAGGGTGAACGAGCAGTACTTC.

The chain is built from TRBV5-1 and TRBJ1-2, with TRBD1 matching over 7 bases. V lost 3 bases and J lost 5; bases outside the gene matches: 10. Germline-derived CDR1 and CDR2 are SGHRS and YFSETQ. The CDR3 is 15 residues long. The CDR3 spells CASSSGSNRGYGYTF. The DNA of the CDR3 is TGCGCCAGCAGCTCGGGGTCAAACAGGGGATATGGCTACACCTTC.

The genes are TRBV5-8 and TRBJ2-5, with TRBD2 matching 8 bases. V shed 4 bases and J 6 bases; nucleotides not matched to a gene: 11. The germline V gene has CDR1 SGHTS and CDR2 YDEGEE. The CDR3 sequence is 15 residues long. CDR3 sequence: CASSDLTGGTKTQYF. The DNA of the CDR3 is TGTGCCAGCAGCGACCTAACGGGGGGGACGAAGACCCAGTACTTC. The full variable domain, in which reference TRBV5-8 and TRBJ2-5 provide the parts outside the CDR3, is EAGVTQSPTHLIKTRGQQATLRCSPISGHTSVYWYQQALGLGLQFLLWYDEGEERNRGNFPPRFSGRQFPNYSSELNVNALELEDSALYLCASSDLTGGTKTQYFGPGTRLLVL.

This rearrangement joins TRBV6-5 to TRBJ1-1; D is undetermined. CDR3 length equals 13 residues. V dropped 6 bases and J dropped 1 base, with 9 bases sitting between them. CDR1 MNHEY and CDR2 SVGAGI come from the germline V gene. The CDR3 DNA follows: TGTGCCAGCAGGAATCAGGAGAACACTGAAGCTTTCTTT. Protein sequence: CASRNQENTEAFF.

The genes are TRBV2 and TRBJ1-6; 7 positions match TRBD1. Germline-derived CDR1 and CDR2 are SNHLY and FYNNEI. The ends lost 4 bases at V and 9 bases at J; junction bases unmatched: 6. This CDR3 is built from 14 residues. The CDR3 DNA follows: TGTGCCAGCAGTGGACAGGGCCTCATTTCACCCCTCCACTTT. It is translated as CASSGQGLISPLHF.

This chain links TRBV29-1 with TRBJ1-3; D might be TRBD1 (6 bases). The CDR3 contains 11 residues. V lost 5 bases to trimming and J lost 7 bases, with 9 bases between them. Germline V lookup: CDR1 SQVTM, CDR2 ANQGSEA. CDR3 amino acids: CSVWGGNTIYF. DNA for the CDR3: TGCAGCGTTTGGGGGGGCAACACCATATATTTT.

The chain employs TRBV19 and TRBJ2-5, with 11 bases identical to TRBD1. This CDR3 contains 12 residues. Germline values: CDR1 LNHDA, CDR2 SQIVND (reference sequence). The V and J ends lost 9 bases and 4 bases, in that order; junction bases with no gene match: 1. CDR3 coding DNA: TGTGCCAGCGGGACAGGGGGAGAGACCCAGTACTTC. Amino acid sequence: CASGTGGETQYF.

The chain links TRBV10-3 to TRBJ1-2; D is undetermined. V was trimmed by 2 bases and J by 7 bases, leaving 14 bases between them. Germline V lookup: CDR1 ENHRY, CDR2 SYGVKD. The CDR3 loop spans 14 amino acids. The CDR3 protein is CAISEDYPSGGYTF. The CDR3 DNA is TGTGCCATCAGTGAGGACTATCCTTCGGGTGGCTACACCTTC.

This chain uses TRBV6-9 with TRBJ2-7, with 9 bases fitting TRBD1. V lost 7 bases, J lost 1 base, and 11 bases stayed unmatched. Germline CDR1 reads MNHGY; CDR2 reads SVAAGI. The CDR3 contains 16 residues. The CDR3 bases are TGTGCCAGCACCATTACCCCGGGACAGGGATCCTACGAGCAGTACTTC. Amino acid sequence: CASTITPGQGSYEQYF.

The CDR3 DNA sequence: TGTGCCAGCAGTTACCCGGGGGTAGCGAACACCGGGGAGCTGTTTTTT. Translation gives CASSYPGVANTGELFF. The chain joins TRBV6-5 to TRBJ2-2; the D gene is possibly TRBD2 (6 bases). This CDR3 comprises 16 residues. The germline CDR1 and CDR2 sequences are MNHEY and SVGAGI. Trimming shortened V by 2 bases and J by 0 bases, and 10 bases separated the two germline ends.

This chain uses TRBV6-5 with TRBJ2-2; D uncertain. There are 16 residues in the CDR3. Trimming took off 2 bases at V and 6 bases at J, with 16 bases between the two ends. CDR1 and CDR2 from the germline V gene are MNHEY and SVGAGI. Written as DNA, the CDR3 is TGTGCCAGCAGTTACCTCGTTGCCATTTCGGCCGGGGAGCTGTTTTTT. Protein: CASSYLVAISAGELFF.

This chain links TRBV4-2 with TRBJ1-1; tentatively, D is TRBD1 (5 bases). CDR3 size: 15 residues. V gave up 1 base and J gave up 0 bases, with 9 bases separating them. CDR1 LGHNA and CDR2 YNFKEQ come from the germline V gene. In nucleotides, the CDR3 is TGTGCCAGCAGCCAAGCCGGGGGAATGAACACTGAAGCTTTCTTT. Its translation: CASSQAGGMNTEAFF.

This clone is categorized as medium-sized. V and J are TRBV10-2 and TRBJ1-5; D unclear. CDR3 length: 14 amino acids. Trimming took off 10 bases at V and 1 base at J, with 14 bases between the two ends. Germline V gene data show CDR1 as WSHSY and CDR2 as SAAADI. The CDR3 is CATREGGSNQPQHF. The CDR3 DNA reads TGCGCCACCAGAGAAGGAGGAAGCAATCAGCCCCAGCATTTT.

The chain carries TRBV11-2 and TRBJ1-1, with 8 bases that match TRBD1. The V gene's germline CDR1 is SGHAT and CDR2 FQNNGV. V shed 2 bases, J shed 4 bases, and the junction held 3 bases outside the gene matches. CDR3 length: 14 residues. CDR3 amino acids: CASSLFGQGTEAFF. For the CDR3, the DNA is TGTGCCAGCAGCTTATTCGGACAGGGCACTGAAGCTTTCTTT.

The chain links TRBV19 to TRBJ1-2, with D maybe TRBD1 (5 bases). CDR1 and CDR2 (germline): LNHDA, SQIVND (reference sequence). V was pared by 6 bases and J by 2 bases, with 16 bases between. The CDR3 runs 15 residues. CDR3 amino acids: CASSGGAGANYGYTF. DNA of the CDR3: TGTGCCAGTAGCGGAGGGGCCGGGGCGAACTATGGCTACACCTTC.

This chain uses TRBV5-1 with TRBJ2-7, with 7 nucleotides matching TRBD1. Germline values: CDR1 SGHRS, CDR2 YFSETQ. With 4 bases clipped from V and 0 bases from J, the junction kept 7 bases outside the gene matches. The CDR3 loop spans 15 amino acids. The CDR3 is CASSPSTGSSYEQYF. DNA of the CDR3: TGCGCCAGCAGCCCCTCGACAGGGAGCTCCTACGAGCAGTACTTC.